A single T cell receptor beta chain is shown here with its context. The antigen remains unidentified. The data stem from a study of memory CD4+ T cells and cytomegalovirus serostatus. Study context: Of the healthy Belgian adults, eight or nine were CMV seropositive and 20 to 30 seronegative. Whole-study findings and limits: Suggested: most of the CMV-linked TCR signature lies in CD4+ memory cells.

The germline gives CDR1 MGHRA, CDR2 YSYEKL. This CDR3 is 15 amino acids long. The V end was cut by 4 bases, the J end by 0 bases, with 9 bases between. Assay: immunoSEQ multiplex PCR; the TCRdb copy retains only in-frame clones and omits some. The sample has approximately 40,000 clones, roughly four fifths seen once. Single viable CD3+CD4+CD8-CD45RO+ cells were sorted as the memory CD4+ T cells. Sequenced: memory CD4+ T cells from blood. The receptor was derived from an adult in good health and CMV-seronegative. The chain uses TRBV4-1 and TRBJ1-4, with D unclear. The CDR3 is CASSPPGSTNEKLFF. CDR3 DNA: TGCGCCAGCAGCCCGCCCGGATCAACTAATGAAAAACTGTTTTTT.